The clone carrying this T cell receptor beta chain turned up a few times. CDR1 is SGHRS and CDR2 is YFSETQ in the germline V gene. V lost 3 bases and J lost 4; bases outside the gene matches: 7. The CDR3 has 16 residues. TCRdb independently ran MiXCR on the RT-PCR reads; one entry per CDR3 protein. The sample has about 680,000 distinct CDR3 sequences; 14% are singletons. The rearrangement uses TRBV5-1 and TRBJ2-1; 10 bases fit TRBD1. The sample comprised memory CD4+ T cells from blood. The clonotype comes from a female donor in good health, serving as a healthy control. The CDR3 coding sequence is TGCGCCAGCAGCTGGACCGGACAGGGGGGTTACAATGAGCAGTTCTTC. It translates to CASSWTGQGGYNEQFF.